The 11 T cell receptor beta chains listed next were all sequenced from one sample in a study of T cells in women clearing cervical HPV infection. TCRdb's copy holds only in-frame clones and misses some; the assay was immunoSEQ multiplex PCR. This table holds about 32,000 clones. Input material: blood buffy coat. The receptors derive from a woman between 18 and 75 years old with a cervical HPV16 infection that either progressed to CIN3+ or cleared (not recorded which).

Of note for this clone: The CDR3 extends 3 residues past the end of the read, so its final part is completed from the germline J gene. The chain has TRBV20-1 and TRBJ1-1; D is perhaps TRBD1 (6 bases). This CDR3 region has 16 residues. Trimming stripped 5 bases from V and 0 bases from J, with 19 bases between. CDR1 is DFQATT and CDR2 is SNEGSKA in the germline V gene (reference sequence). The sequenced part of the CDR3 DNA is TGCAGTGCTTTCCCATCGATGGGACACCTGAACACTGAA. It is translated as CSAFPSMGHLNTE. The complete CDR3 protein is CSAFPSMGHLNTEAFF.

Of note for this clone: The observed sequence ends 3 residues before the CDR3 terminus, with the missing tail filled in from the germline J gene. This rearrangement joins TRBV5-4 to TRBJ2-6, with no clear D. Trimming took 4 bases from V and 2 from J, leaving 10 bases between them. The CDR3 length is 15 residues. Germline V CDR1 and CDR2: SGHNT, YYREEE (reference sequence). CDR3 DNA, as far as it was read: TGTGCCAGCAGCCGAGAGGTGGCTGGGGCCAACGTC. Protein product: CASSREVAGANV. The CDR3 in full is CASSREVAGANVLTF.

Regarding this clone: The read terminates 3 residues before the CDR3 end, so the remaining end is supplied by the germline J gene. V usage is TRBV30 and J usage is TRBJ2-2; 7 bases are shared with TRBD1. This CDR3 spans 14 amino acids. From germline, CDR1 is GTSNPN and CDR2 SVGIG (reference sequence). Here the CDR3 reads CAWSNDRDGEKLFF. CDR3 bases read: TGTGCCTGGAGTAACGACAGGGATGGCGAAAAG.

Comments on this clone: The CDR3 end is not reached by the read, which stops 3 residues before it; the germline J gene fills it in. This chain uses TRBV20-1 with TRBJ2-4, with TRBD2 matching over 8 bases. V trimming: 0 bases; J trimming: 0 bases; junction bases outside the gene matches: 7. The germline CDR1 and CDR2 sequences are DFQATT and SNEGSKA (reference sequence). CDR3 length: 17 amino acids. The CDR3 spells CSARDTSGTLAKNIQYF. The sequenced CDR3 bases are TGCAGTGCTAGAGATACTAGCGGCACACTAGCCAAAAACATT.

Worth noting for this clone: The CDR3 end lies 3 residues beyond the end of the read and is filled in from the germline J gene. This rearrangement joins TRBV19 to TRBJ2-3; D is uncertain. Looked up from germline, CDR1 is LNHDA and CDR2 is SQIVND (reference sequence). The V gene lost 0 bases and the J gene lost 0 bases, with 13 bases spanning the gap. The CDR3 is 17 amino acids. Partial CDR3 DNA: TGTGCCAGTAGTATAGATGGCAGGAGAGTTAGCACAGATACG. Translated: CASSIDGRRVSTDT. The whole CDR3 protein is CASSIDGRRVSTDTQYF.

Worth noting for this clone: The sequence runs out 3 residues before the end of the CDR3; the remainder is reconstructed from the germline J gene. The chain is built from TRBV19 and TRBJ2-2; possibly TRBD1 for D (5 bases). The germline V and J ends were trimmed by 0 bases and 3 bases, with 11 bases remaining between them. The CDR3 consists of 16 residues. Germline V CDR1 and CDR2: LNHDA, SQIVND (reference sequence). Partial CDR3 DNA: TGTGCCAGTAGTATAGATAGGGGATACTACACCGGGGAG. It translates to CASSIDRGYYTGE. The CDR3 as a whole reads CASSIDRGYYTGELFF.

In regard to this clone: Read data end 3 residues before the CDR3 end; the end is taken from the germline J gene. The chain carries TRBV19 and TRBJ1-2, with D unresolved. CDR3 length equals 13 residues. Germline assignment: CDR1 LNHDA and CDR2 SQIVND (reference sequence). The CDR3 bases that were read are TGTGCCAGTAGTATGGACTCTCTTCGCGAC. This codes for CASSMDSLRD. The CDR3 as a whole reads CASSMDSLRDYTF. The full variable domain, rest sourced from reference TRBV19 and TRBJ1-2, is DGGITQSPKYLFRKEGQNVTLSCEQNLNHDAMYWYRQDPGQGLRLIYYSQIVNDFQKGDIAEGYSVSREKKESFPLTVTSAQKNPTAFYLCASSMDSLRDYTFGSGTRLTVV.

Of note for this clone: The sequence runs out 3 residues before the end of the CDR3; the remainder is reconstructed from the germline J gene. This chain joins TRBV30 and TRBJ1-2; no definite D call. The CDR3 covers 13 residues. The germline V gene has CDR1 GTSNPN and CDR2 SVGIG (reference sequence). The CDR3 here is CAWGKLSSYDYTF. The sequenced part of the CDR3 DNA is TGTGCCTGGGGTAAACTGAGCTCCTACGAC.

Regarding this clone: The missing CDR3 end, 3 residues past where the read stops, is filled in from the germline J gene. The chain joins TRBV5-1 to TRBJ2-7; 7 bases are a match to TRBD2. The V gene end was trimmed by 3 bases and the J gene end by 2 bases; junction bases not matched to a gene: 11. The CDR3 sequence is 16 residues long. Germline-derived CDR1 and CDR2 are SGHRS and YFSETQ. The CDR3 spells CASSYPAGERPYEQYF. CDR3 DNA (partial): TGCGCCAGCAGCTATCCCGCGGGAGAGCGCCCCTACGAG.

The CDR3 reads CASSGGVGSPLFF. Incomplete CDR3 DNA: TGTGCCAGCAGCGGGGGGGTGGGTTCACCG. The V call is TRBV5-6, the J call TRBJ2-2, with 7 bases that match TRBD2. The read stops 3 residues short of the end of the CDR3; the missing end is completed from the germline J gene. The CDR3 extends over 13 amino acids. Looked up from germline, CDR1 is SGHDT and CDR2 is YYEEEE. The full variable domain, its missing parts supplied by reference TRBV5-6 and TRBJ2-2, is DAGVTQSPTHLIKTRGQQVTLRCSPKSGHDTVSWYQQALGQGPQFIFQYYEEEERQRGNFPDRFSGHQFPNYSSELNVNALLLGDSALYLCASSGGVGSPLFFGEGSRLTVL.

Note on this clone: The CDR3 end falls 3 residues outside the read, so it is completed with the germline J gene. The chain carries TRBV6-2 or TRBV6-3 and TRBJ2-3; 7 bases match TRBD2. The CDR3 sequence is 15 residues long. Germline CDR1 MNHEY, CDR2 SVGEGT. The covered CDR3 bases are TGTGCCAGCAGTACGGGACTATTGATTGGGGAGACG. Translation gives CASSTGLLIGET. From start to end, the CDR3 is CASSTGLLIGETQYF.